These 6 T cell receptor beta chains were all obtained from the same sample, sequenced in a study of blood T cell repertoires in COVID-19. Sequencing used immunoSEQ multiplex PCR; TCRdb keeps in-frame clones, though not all of them. The repertoire consists of under 200,000 clones, with more than 75% occurring once and the leading ten covering about 6%. Sequenced material: PBMCs or T cells enriched from blood (not recorded which). The source is a man aged 40-49 years with acute COVID-19.

The chain carries TRBV3-1 (or the pseudogene TRBV3-2) and TRBJ1-2, with D perhaps matching TRBD1 (5 bases). The V gene's germline CDR1 is LGHDT and CDR2 YNNKEL (reference sequence). The CDR3 extends over 13 amino acids. The V gene lost 3 bases and the J gene lost 4 bases, with 9 bases spanning the gap. The DNA for the CDR3 is TGTGCCAGCAGCCAGACAGAAGGCTATGGCTACACCTTC. Translated: CASSQTEGYGYTF.

The gene calls are TRBV24-1 and TRBJ2-7; possibly TRBD1 for D (6 bases). With 7 bases removed from V and 0 bases from J, the gap between germline ends came to 9 bases. This CDR3 is 13 amino acids long. CDR1 KGHDR and CDR2 SFDVKD come from the germline V gene. CDR3 in DNA: TGTGCCACCAGGGCAGGGGACTCCTACGAGCAGTACTTC. Translation gives CATRAGDSYEQYF.

This sequence joins TRBV6-1 and TRBJ1-2; 8 bases match TRBD1. Trimming removed 1 base from V and 7 bases from J; junction bases left unmatched: 5. This CDR3 spans 14 amino acids. From germline, CDR1 is MNHNS and CDR2 SASEGT. CDR3 residues: CASSEGTGRRGYTF. The CDR3 DNA reads TGTGCCAGCAGTGAAGGGACAGGGCGGCGTGGCTACACCTTC.

This chain uses TRBV5-1 with TRBJ1-5, with D unresolved. This CDR3 region has 13 residues. Germline V CDR1 and CDR2: SGHRS, YFSETQ. V gave up 1 base and J gave up 4 bases, with 6 bases separating them. As DNA, the CDR3 is TGCGCCAGCAGCTTGAACAGTAATCAGCCCCAGCATTTT. Its protein product is CASSLNSNQPQHF. Variable domain in full (rest from reference TRBV5-1 and TRBJ1-5): KAGVTQTPRYLIKTRGQQVTLSCSPISGHRSVSWYQQTPGQGLQFLFEYFSETQRNKGNFPGRFSGRQFSNSRSEMNVSTLELGDSALYLCASSLNSNQPQHFGDGTRLSIL.

Here the CDR3 DNA reads TGTGCCAGCAGCTTACGAGGGCCCGGGGCCAACGTCCTGACTTTC. It is translated as CASSLRGPGANVLTF. The rearrangement joins TRBV7-6 to TRBJ2-6, with a possible D match to TRBD2 (5 bases). This CDR3 comprises 15 residues. Germline CDR1 is SGHVS and CDR2 is FNYEAQ. V was pared by 2 bases and J by 4 bases, with 9 bases between.

The chain joins TRBV28 to TRBJ2-1, with TRBD1 identical over 11 bases. Germline values: CDR1 MDHEN, CDR2 SYDVKM. The CDR3 extends over 20 amino acids. V gave up 6 bases and J gave up 4 bases; unmatched junction bases: 20. CDR3 sequence: CASSQTGTGGQFSLYNEQFF. In nucleotides, the CDR3 is TGTGCCAGCAGCCAAACCGGGACAGGGGGGCAATTCAGCCTTTACAATGAGCAGTTCTTC.